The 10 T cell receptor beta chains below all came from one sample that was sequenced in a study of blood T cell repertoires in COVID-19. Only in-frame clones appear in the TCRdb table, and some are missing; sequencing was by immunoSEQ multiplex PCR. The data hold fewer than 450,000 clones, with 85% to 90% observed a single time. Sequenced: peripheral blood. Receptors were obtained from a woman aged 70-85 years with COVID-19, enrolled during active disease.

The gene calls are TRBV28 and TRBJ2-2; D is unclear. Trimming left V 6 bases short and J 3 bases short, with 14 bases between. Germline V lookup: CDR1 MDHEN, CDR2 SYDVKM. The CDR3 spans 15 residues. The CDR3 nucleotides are TGTGCCAGCAGATCAGAGGTCCCGGACACCGGGGAGCTGTTTTTT. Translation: CASRSEVPDTGELFF.

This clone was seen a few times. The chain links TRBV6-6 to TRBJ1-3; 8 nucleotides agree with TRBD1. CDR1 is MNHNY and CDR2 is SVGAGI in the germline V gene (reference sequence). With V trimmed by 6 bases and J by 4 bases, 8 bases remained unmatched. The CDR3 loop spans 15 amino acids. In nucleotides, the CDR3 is TGTGCCAGCAGCTTCGGACAGGGAGCCGGAAACACCATATATTTT. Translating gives CASSFGQGAGNTIYF.

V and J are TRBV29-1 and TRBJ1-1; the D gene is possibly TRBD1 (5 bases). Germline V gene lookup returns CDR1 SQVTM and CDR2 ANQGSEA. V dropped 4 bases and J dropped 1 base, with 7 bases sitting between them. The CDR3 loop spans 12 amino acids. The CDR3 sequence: CSVGGTNTEAFF. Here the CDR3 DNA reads TGCAGCGTTGGGGGCACGAACACTGAAGCTTTCTTT.

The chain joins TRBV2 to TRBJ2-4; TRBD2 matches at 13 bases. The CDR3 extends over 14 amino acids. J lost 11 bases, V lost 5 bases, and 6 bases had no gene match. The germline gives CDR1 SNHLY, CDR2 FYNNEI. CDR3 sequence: CASSQTSGGVLQYF. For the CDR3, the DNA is TGTGCCAGCAGTCAAACTAGCGGGGGGGTTCTTCAGTACTTC.

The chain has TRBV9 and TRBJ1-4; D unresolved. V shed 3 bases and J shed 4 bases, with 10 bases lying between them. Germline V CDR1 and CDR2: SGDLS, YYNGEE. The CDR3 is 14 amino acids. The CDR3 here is CASSDSLNNEKLFF. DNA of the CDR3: TGTGCCAGCAGCGACAGCCTAAATAATGAAAAACTGTTTTTT.

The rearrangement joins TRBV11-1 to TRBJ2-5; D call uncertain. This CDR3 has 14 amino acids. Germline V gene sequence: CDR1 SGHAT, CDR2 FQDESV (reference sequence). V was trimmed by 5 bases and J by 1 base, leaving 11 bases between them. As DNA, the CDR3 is TGTGCCAGCAGCCTTGCTAGTTTCCAAGAGACCCAGTACTTC. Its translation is CASSLASFQETQYF.

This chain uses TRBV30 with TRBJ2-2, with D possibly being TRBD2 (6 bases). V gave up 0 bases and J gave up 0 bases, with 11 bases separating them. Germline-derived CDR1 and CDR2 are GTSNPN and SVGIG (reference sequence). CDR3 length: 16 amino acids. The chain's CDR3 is CAWSVWRDSNTGELFF. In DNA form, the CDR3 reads TGTGCCTGGAGTGTTTGGAGGGACTCGAACACCGGGGAGCTGTTTTTT.

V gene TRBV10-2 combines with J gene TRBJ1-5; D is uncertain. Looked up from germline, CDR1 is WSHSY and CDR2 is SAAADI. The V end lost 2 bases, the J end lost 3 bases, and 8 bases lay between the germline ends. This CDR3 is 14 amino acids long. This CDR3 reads CASSERGNNQPQHF. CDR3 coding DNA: TGCGCCAGCAGTGAGCGGGGTAACAATCAGCCCCAGCATTTT.

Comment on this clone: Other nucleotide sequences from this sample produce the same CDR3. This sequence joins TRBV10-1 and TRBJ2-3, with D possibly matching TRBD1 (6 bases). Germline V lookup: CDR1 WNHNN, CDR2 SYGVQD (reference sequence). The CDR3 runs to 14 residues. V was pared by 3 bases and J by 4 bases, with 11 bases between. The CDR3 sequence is CASSEGRGSDTQYF. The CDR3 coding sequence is TGCGCCAGCAGTGAAGGCAGGGGATCAGATACGCAGTATTTT.

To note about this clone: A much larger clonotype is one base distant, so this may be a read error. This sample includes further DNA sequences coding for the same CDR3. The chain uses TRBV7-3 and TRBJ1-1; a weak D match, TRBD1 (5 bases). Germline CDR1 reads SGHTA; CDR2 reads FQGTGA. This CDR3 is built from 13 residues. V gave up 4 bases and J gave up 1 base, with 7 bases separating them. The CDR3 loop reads CASSSQGNTEAFF. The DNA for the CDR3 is TGTGCCAGCAGCTCCCAGGGGAACACTGAAGCTTTCTTT. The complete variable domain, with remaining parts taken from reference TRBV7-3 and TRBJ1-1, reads GAGVSQTPSNKVTEKGKYVELRCDPISGHTALYWYRQSLGQGPEFLIYFQGTGAADDSGLPNDRFFAVRPEGSVSTLKIQRTERGDSAVYLCASSSQGNTEAFFGQGTRLTVV.